Presented here are 12 T cell receptor beta chains from one specimen sequenced in a study of blood T cell repertoires in COVID-19. Sequencing used immunoSEQ multiplex PCR; TCRdb keeps in-frame clones, though not all of them. The repertoire holds approximately 120,000 clones, with more than 65% as singletons. Sequencing used peripheral blood. Every receptor here comes from a woman aged 70 to 79 with acute or convalescent COVID-19.

The V gene is TRBV19, the J gene TRBJ2-7, with D perhaps TRBD1 (6 bases). Between the trimmed V and J ends, which lost 4 bases and 4 bases, there was a span of 11 bases. Germline V gives CDR1 LNHDA, CDR2 SQIVND (reference sequence). The CDR3 sequence is 13 residues long. The CDR3 here is CASSNPGEYEQYF. DNA of the CDR3: TGTGCCAGTAGTAACCCAGGGGAGTACGAGCAGTACTTC.

The chain joins TRBV29-1 to TRBJ2-6; no clear D. The CDR3 length is 14 residues. CDR1 is SQVTM and CDR2 is ANQGSEA in the germline V gene. Deletions cut 4 bases from V and 2 bases from J, with 9 bases between. CDR3 in amino acids: CSVGADPGANVLTF. The CDR3 DNA follows: TGCAGCGTTGGGGCTGATCCTGGGGCCAACGTCCTGACTTTC. The complete variable domain, with remaining parts taken from reference TRBV29-1 and TRBJ2-6, reads SAVISQKPSRDICQRGTSLTIQCQVDSQVTMMFWYRQQPGQSLTLIATANQGSEATYESGFVIDKFPISRPNLTFSTLTVSNMSPEDSSIYLCSVGADPGANVLTFGAGSRLTVL.

This chain joins TRBV5-3 and TRBJ2-7; a weak D match, TRBD2 (7 bases). TRBV5-3 belongs to the ORF category, with a function that is uncertain. V gave up 8 bases and J gave up 6 bases, with 24 bases separating them. This CDR3 comprises 15 residues. The CDR3 here is CARKENGGPPGEQYF. CDR3 bases: TGTGCCAGGAAAGAAAACGGGGGGCCGCCTGGCGAGCAGTACTTC.

V usage is TRBV10-3 and J usage is TRBJ1-1; TRBD1 matches 9 bases. V gave up 8 bases and J gave up 4 bases; unmatched junction bases: 8. The CDR3 length is 14 residues. Germline CDR1 reads ENHRY; CDR2 reads SYGVKD. CDR3 DNA: TGTGCCATCGGGGGGGACAGGGTGGGCACTGAAGCTTTCTTT. This sequence encodes CAIGGDRVGTEAFF.

The J gene is TRBJ2-5, the V gene TRBV2, with D perhaps matching TRBD1 (5 bases). The germline V and J ends were trimmed by 6 bases and 5 bases, with 10 bases remaining between them. The CDR3 sequence is 12 residues long. From germline, CDR1 is SNHLY and CDR2 FYNNEI. The CDR3: CASRGVEETQYF. The CDR3 nucleotides read TGTGCCAGCAGAGGGGTTGAGGAGACCCAGTACTTC.

The V and J genes are TRBV19 and TRBJ2-2; 11 bases agree with TRBD2. CDR1 and CDR2 from the germline V gene are LNHDA and SQIVND (reference sequence). The CDR3 covers 17 residues. J was trimmed by 5 bases and V by 6 bases; bases with no gene match: 11. The CDR3 DNA sequence: TGTGCCAGTAGAGCTGCACTAGCGGGAGCGGGTACCGGGGAGCTGTTTTTT. Protein sequence: CASRAALAGAGTGELFF.

This rearrangement joins TRBV12-5 to TRBJ1-2, with 7 positions matching TRBD1. V shed 6 bases, J shed 6 bases, and the junction held 7 bases outside the gene matches. CDR1 is LGHNT, CDR2 FRNRAP, per germline. The CDR3 loop spans 13 amino acids. DNA of the CDR3: TGTGCTAGTGGCCCCGACAGGGAGGATGGCTACACCTTC. As protein: CASGPDREDGYTF. The full variable domain, with the rest looked up from reference TRBV12-5 and TRBJ1-2, is DARVTQTPRHKVTEMGQEVTMRCQPILGHNTVFWYRQTMMQGLELLAYFRNRAPLDDSGMPKDRFSAEMPDATLATLKIQPSEPRDSAVYFCASGPDREDGYTFGSGTRLTVV.

V is TRBV6-2 or TRBV6-3 and J is TRBJ2-7; TRBD2 might be the D (5 bases). Trimming cost V 4 bases and J 10 bases, with 17 bases left between them. There are 13 residues in the CDR3. Germline CDR1 reads MNHEY; CDR2 reads SVGEGT. For the CDR3, the DNA is TGTGCCAGCAGTTCCAACACGCTCCCTAGCCAGTACTTC. Protein: CASSSNTLPSQYF.

This clone was observed a handful of times. The chain joins TRBV19 to TRBJ1-2; perhaps TRBD1 as D (6 bases). Germline V gives CDR1 LNHDA, CDR2 SQIVND (reference sequence). Trimming shortened V by 3 bases and J by 4 bases, and 12 bases separated the two germline ends. There are 14 residues in the CDR3. In DNA form, the CDR3 reads TGTGCCAGTAGTATCGGGGGGCGGACCTATGGCTACACCTTC. This encodes CASSIGGRTYGYTF.

This clone was detected a few times. At the DNA level, this CDR3 is encoded by other sequences in the same sample as well. The V gene is TRBV11-2, the J gene TRBJ1-3, with TRBD1 as a possible D gene (5 bases). The V end lost 2 bases, the J end lost 1 base, and 6 bases lay between the germline ends. The CDR3 spans 14 residues. Germline V gene sequence: CDR1 SGHAT, CDR2 FQNNGV. The CDR3 DNA reads TGTGCCAGCAGCTTACAGGGTTCTGGAAACACCATATATTTT. This translates into CASSLQGSGNTIYF.

The rearrangement links TRBV6-6 to TRBJ1-5; D unresolved. This CDR3 is built from 15 residues. In germline, CDR1 is MNHNY, CDR2 SVGAGI (reference sequence). Deletions cut 4 bases from V and 0 bases from J, with 10 bases between. CDR3 protein: CASSSQANSNQPQHF. For the CDR3, the DNA is TGTGCCAGCAGTTCCCAGGCTAATAGCAATCAGCCCCAGCATTTT.

CDR3 bases: TGTGCCAGCAGCCGATACACTCGGACTAGCGGGAGGACTACCTACAATGAGCAGTTCTTC. Translation gives CASSRYTRTSGRTTYNEQFF. The rearrangement uses TRBV13 and TRBJ2-1, with 14 bases aligning to TRBD2. The CDR3 runs 20 residues. V dropped 5 bases and J dropped 2; count of bases not matched to a gene: 14. The V gene's germline CDR1 is PRHDT and CDR2 FYEKMQ (reference sequence).